This T cell receptor (beta chain) was profiled in a study of shared clonotypes between healthy human individuals. Study conclusions and caveats: A limitation of the genetic and exposure-history diversity represented arose from few donors.

Authors' analysis steps: Filtering differed for immunoSEQ, which gave only junction sequences without quality scores. Libraries were prepared by immunoSEQ multiplex PCR; TCRdb keeps only in-frame clonotypes and omits some of them. The DNA was the basis for D and trimming; V, J and clone size are from that table. The sample lists under 600,000 clones, roughly 85% seen once, with roughly an eighth in the top ten. Each unsorted sample relied on around 100 million PBMCs as its source of genomic DNA. There are 13 residues in the CDR3. With 6 bases removed from V and 8 bases from J, the gap between germline ends came to 13 bases. Germline values: CDR1 MNHNY, CDR2 SVGAGI (reference sequence). Of note for this clone: Its antigen remains unknown.

The specimen sequenced was PBMCs. The sequence came from a woman in her forties in good health. Some clones in this sample may be carry-over from other donors' samples. The chain combines TRBV6-6 with TRBJ1-4; D is uncertain. The CDR3 here is CASSPQTAEKLFF. In nucleotides, the CDR3 is TGTGCCAGCAGCCCCCAGACGGCCGAAAAACTGTTTTTT.